This is a list of T cell receptor beta chains from one sample in a study of blood T cell repertoires in COVID-19. Generated by immunoSEQ multiplex PCR, the TCRdb table keeps only in-frame clones and is missing some. The sample shows approximately 220,000 clones, about 80% of them seen only once. The source material was PBMCs or T cells enriched from blood (not recorded which). The receptors here all came from a woman aged 45 to 65 who had been exposed to COVID-19. Each CDR3 is given with its conserved first and last residue. The order of the fields is D gene, J gene, clone size, V gene, CDR3 DNA, CDR3 protein. A D gene is named only where the DNA matches it firmly. Size is stated for part of the rows, as once, few or many counts, or as a class when the clone is expanded.

>.|TRBJ2-5|.|TRBV9
TGTGCCAGCAGCGTAAGGGGAACGGAGACCCAGTACTTC
CASSVRGTETQYF
>.|TRBJ1-6|.|TRBV2
TGTGCCAGCGTAGTATCAGGTTCACCCCTCCACTTT
CASVVSGSPLHF
>TRBD1|TRBJ1-2|once|TRBV5-1
TGCGCCAGCAGCTCAGGGACAGGGAGGGACTATGGCTACACCTTC
CASSSGTGRDYGYTF
>TRBD1|TRBJ2-3|few|TRBV12-5
TGTGCTAGTGGTTTGTGGACAGGGGAGACAGATACGCAGTATTTT
CASGLWTGETDTQYF
>.|TRBJ1-1|.|TRBV6-5
TGTGCCAGCAGGTCTCGAGGGGAGGGCACTGAAGCTTTCTTT
CASRSRGEGTEAFF
>TRBD2|TRBJ2-1|few|TRBV27
TGTGCCAGCAGGGGAGCGGGGGGGCGCAATGAGCAGTTCTTC
CASRGAGGRNEQFF
>.|TRBJ1-5|once|TRBV3-1/TRBV3-2
TGTGCCAGCAGCCAAGATCCGGGGTGGCATCAGCCCCAGCATTTT
CASSQDPGWHQPQHF
>TRBD1|TRBJ1-1|once|TRBV5-1
TGCGCCAGCAGCGCGTTGACAGGGGAAGACACTGAAGCTTTCTTT
CASSALTGEDTEAFF
>.|TRBJ2-3|.|TRBV30
TGTGCCTGGAGTGTACGAATGCGGGCCAGCACAGATACGCAGTATTTT
CAWSVRMRASTDTQYF
>TRBD2|TRBJ2-1|.|TRBV11-1
TGTGCCAGCAGTCCTTCTAGCGGGGGGCACAATGAGCAGTTCTTC
CASSPSSGGHNEQFF
>.|TRBJ1-1|.|TRBV11-3
TGTGCCAGCAGCTTAGAAGGGGGCACTGAAGCTTTCTTT
CASSLEGGTEAFF
>TRBD1|TRBJ2-5|many|TRBV10-2
TGCGCCAGCAGCTGGGACAGGGCAGAGACCCAGTACTTC
CASSWDRAETQYF
>.|TRBJ1-5|.|TRBV19
TGTGCCAGTAGTATCAAGGAGGGGGGGCAGCCCCAGCATTTT
CASSIKEGGQPQHF
>.|TRBJ2-7|.|TRBV19
TGTGCCAGTAGTGAAGGGGTAGGCGAGCAGTACTTC
CASSEGVGEQYF
>.|TRBJ1-6|few|TRBV4-1
TGCGCCAGCAGCGAGGAGGGAATCGATAATTCACCCCTCCACTTT
CASSEEGIDNSPLHF
>TRBD1|TRBJ1-4|once|TRBV23-1
TGCGCCAGCAGTCAATTTCGGCAGGGGGCGCGTGGCTTACAGGGTTGTGAAAAACTGTTTTTT
CASSQFRQGARGLQGCEKLFF
>TRBD2|TRBJ2-5|.|TRBV7-2
TGTGCCAGCAGCGTTAGCGGGGGCCCCTTGGAGACCCAGTACTTC
CASSVSGGPLETQYF
>.|TRBJ1-6|.|TRBV19
TGTGCCAGTAGCATACAGGGCCTCGAGTCACCCCTCCACTTT
CASSIQGLESPLHF
>.|TRBJ1-1|once|TRBV18
TGTGCCAGCTCCCCTAGACAGACCGTTGACGAGGCTTTCTTT
CASSPRQTVDEAFF
>.|TRBJ2-5|.|TRBV5-1
TGCGCCAGCACCCCACGCCCGGGGGATCAAGAGACCCAGTACTTC
CASTPRPGDQETQYF
>TRBD1|TRBJ1-1|once|TRBV19
TGTGCCAGTAGTATGACAGGGGGCCAGGCGGGCACTGAAGCTTTCTTT
CASSMTGGQAGTEAFF
>TRBD1|TRBJ1-4|.|TRBV2
TGTGCCAGCAGTCCACCAGGGGGCGCCGGGGAAAAACTGTTTTTT
CASSPPGGAGEKLFF
>TRBD1|TRBJ2-6|.|TRBV30
TGTGCCTGGAGCCGAGGGGACAGTCTGATCTCTGGGGCCAACGTCCTGACTTTC
CAWSRGDSLISGANVLTF
>.|TRBJ1-2|.|TRBV6-6
TGTGCCAGCAGTTTGGGCAGGAACTATGGCTACACCTTC
CASSLGRNYGYTF
>TRBD1|TRBJ1-1|.|TRBV11-2
TGTGCCAGCAGCTTGGAGGGGGCGAGAACTGAAGCTTTCTTT
CASSLEGARTEAFF
>.|TRBJ1-3|.|TRBV5-1
TGCGCCAGCAGCCTTGGACTGTTGCAGGGGAACACCATATATTTT
CASSLGLLQGNTIYF
>TRBD1|TRBJ1-1|.|TRBV28
TGTGCCAGCAGAAACAGGGGGTACACTGAAGCTTTCTTT
CASRNRGYTEAFF
>TRBD1|TRBJ2-2|.|TRBV7-2
TGTGCCAGCAGCACCCCTGGACAGGGGGCAGGGGAGCTGTTTTTT
CASSTPGQGAGELFF
>TRBD2|TRBJ2-2|.|TRBV9
TGTGCCAGTGGGACTACGAACACCGGGGAGCTGTTTTTT
CASGTTNTGELFF
>.|TRBJ1-4|many|TRBV5-6
TGTGCCAGCAGCTTTTTTGGAGGGTATGAAAAACTGTTTTTT
CASSFFGGYEKLFF
>TRBD1|TRBJ1-2|once|TRBV5-6
TGTGCCAGCAGCCATTCCCCGGGACAGGGTGGCTATGGCTACACCTTC
CASSHSPGQGGYGYTF
>TRBD2|TRBJ2-3|.|TRBV7-9
TGTGCCAGCAGCTTAGGAGGCGGGGGGGCAGATACGCAGTATTTT
CASSLGGGGADTQYF
>.|TRBJ1-5|.|TRBV10-3
TGTGCCATCAGTGTGACAGCTAATCAGCCCCAGCATTTT
CAISVTANQPQHF
>.|TRBJ2-3|once|TRBV29-1
TGCAGCGTTAGAGGGCTTAGCACAGATACGCAGTATTTT
CSVRGLSTDTQYF
>.|TRBJ2-7|.|TRBV6-5
TGTGCCAGCAGTTACGGGCAGGGTCCCTACTACGAGCAGTACTTC
CASSYGQGPYYEQYF
>TRBD1|TRBJ2-5|once|TRBV29-1
TGCAGCGTTCCGGGACAGGGAGGAGAGACCCAGTACTTC
CSVPGQGGETQYF
>TRBD1|TRBJ2-7|.|TRBV7-8
TGTGCCAGCAGCTCACGGACAGGGAGGACCTACGAGCAGTACTTC
CASSSRTGRTYEQYF
>.|TRBJ1-6|.|TRBV18
TGTGCCAGCTCAATCTGGGACTCGGGTTCACCCCTCCACTTT
CASSIWDSGSPLHF
>.|TRBJ2-7|.|TRBV3-1/TRBV3-2
TGTGCCAGCATGGACAATTCCTACGAGCAGTACTTC
CASMDNSYEQYF
>.|TRBJ1-5|.|TRBV27
TGTGCCAGCAGTCAACAGGCCCCCCTTGGGAATCAGCCCCAGCATTTT
CASSQQAPLGNQPQHF
>.|TRBJ1-1|.|TRBV30
TGTGCCTGGGGGGCGGGAAGGACTGAAGCTTTCTTT
CAWGAGRTEAFF
>.|TRBJ2-1|.|TRBV14
TGTGCCAGCAGCCAGCACCAACCCCCACGGAGAGACAATGAGCAGTTCTTC
CASSQHQPPRRDNEQFF
>.|TRBJ1-2|.|TRBV5-6
TGTGCCAGCAGCTTGTATAATCCGGTGGACTATGGCTACACCTTC
CASSLYNPVDYGYTF
>.|TRBJ1-1|.|TRBV5-1
TGCGCCAGCAGCTCCGAGGGCGATGAAGCTTTCTTT
CASSSEGDEAFF
>.|TRBJ1-6|few|TRBV3-1/TRBV3-2
TGTGCCAGCAGCCAGCCAGGGAGGCTCGGTAATTCACCCCTCCACTTT
CASSQPGRLGNSPLHF
>.|TRBJ2-1|.|TRBV20-1
TGCAGTGCTAGTGGGCTAGCGCGGTACAATGAGCAGTTCTTC
CSASGLARYNEQFF
>.|TRBJ1-5|.|TRBV7-2
TGTGCCAGCAGCTTACCGGGGGAGGGTAGCAATCAGCCCCAGCATTTT
CASSLPGEGSNQPQHF
>TRBD2|TRBJ2-2|.|TRBV28
TGTGCCAGCAGTTTGGGGTCTAGCGGGGGGGCCGCCGGGGAGCTGTTTTTT
CASSLGSSGGAAGELFF
>TRBD1|TRBJ1-2|.|TRBV6-2/TRBV6-3
TGTGCCAGCAGTTACTCGAGCCAGGGGGCAAGCTATGGCTACACCTTC
CASSYSSQGASYGYTF
>.|TRBJ1-2|.|TRBV7-2
TGTGCCAGCAGCGCCGGGGGGGGCAGGGCGTCGCCCGGCTACACCTTC
CASSAGGGRASPGYTF
>.|TRBJ1-5|.|TRBV7-2
TGTGCCAGCAGCTTATACGTCGGGGGGGGTCAGCCCCAGCATTTT
CASSLYVGGGQPQHF
>.|TRBJ1-1|.|TRBV7-9
TGTGCCAGCTACTCTACCCAGGGCGCAGCTTTCTTT
CASYSTQGAAFF
>.|TRBJ1-1|.|TRBV19
TGTGCCAGTAGTACGCGTACAGGCTTGAACACTGAAGCTTTCTTT
CASSTRTGLNTEAFF
>TRBD1|TRBJ1-1|.|TRBV4-1
TGCGCCAGCAGCCACCCTGGACAGGGTAGGAACACTGAAGCTTTCTTT
CASSHPGQGRNTEAFF
>TRBD1|TRBJ1-4|.|TRBV2
TGTGCCAGCAGTACGAACCAGGGGGGTGAAAAACTGTTTTTT
CASSTNQGGEKLFF
>TRBD2|TRBJ2-1|once|TRBV27
TGTGCCAGCAGTTTAGCTAGCGGGGGTTACAATGAGCAGTTCTTC
CASSLASGGYNEQFF
>.|TRBJ2-7|.|TRBV10-3
TGTGCCATCAGTGAAGAGGAGACTTCCTTCTGGCAGTACTTC
CAISEEETSFWQYF
>.|TRBJ1-3|.|TRBV28
TGTGCCAGCAACGTCCTTGGGGGGAACTCTGGAAACACCATATATTTT
CASNVLGGNSGNTIYF
>TRBD1|TRBJ2-6|.|TRBV19
TGTGCCAGTAGTAGAACAGGGGCCTCTGGGGCCAACGTCCTGACTTTC
CASSRTGASGANVLTF
>.|TRBJ2-2|.|TRBV18
TGTGCCAGCTCCCGGGACTCCACCGGGGAGCTGTTTTTT
CASSRDSTGELFF